This T cell receptor beta chain comes out of a study of OX40 agonist ivuxolimab in advanced cancers. Study-level background: The study enrolled dose-escalation patients with hepatocellular carcinoma, melanoma, renal cell or head and neck cancer. Therapy given before enrollment (anti-PD-1, anti-PD-L1 or anti-CTLA-4) was allowed, and around 40% had some.

From germline, CDR1 is MNHEY and CDR2 SVGAGI. The CDR3 length is 15 residues. V lost 5 bases to trimming and J lost 3 bases, with 14 bases between them. Study-level findings and limits: Clonal expansion was seen in CD4+ and CD8+ blood T cells by week 6 at 0.1 to 3.0 mg/kg. Also present in some nonresponders was a low level of normalized T-cell clonal expansion.

This clone was seen once. What it recognizes is unknown. The repertoire was sequenced with immunoSEQ multiplex PCR; TCRdb's copy has only in-frame clones and lacks some. This repertoire shows about 88,000 clones, approximately 89% found once; its top ten account for around 0.2%. Sequences were derived from CD4+ or CD8+ T cells sorted from blood, sampled in a trial of the OX40 agonist ivuxolimab. The chain couples TRBV6-5 to TRBJ2-1; D might be TRBD1 or TRBD2, each matching 6 bases. The receptor was isolated from an adult with an advanced solid tumor such as melanoma, head and neck, liver or kidney cancer. This CDR3 is CASSAGQGVYNEQFF. As DNA, the CDR3 is TGTGCCAGCAGTGCGGGACAAGGGGTCTACAATGAGCAGTTCTTC.